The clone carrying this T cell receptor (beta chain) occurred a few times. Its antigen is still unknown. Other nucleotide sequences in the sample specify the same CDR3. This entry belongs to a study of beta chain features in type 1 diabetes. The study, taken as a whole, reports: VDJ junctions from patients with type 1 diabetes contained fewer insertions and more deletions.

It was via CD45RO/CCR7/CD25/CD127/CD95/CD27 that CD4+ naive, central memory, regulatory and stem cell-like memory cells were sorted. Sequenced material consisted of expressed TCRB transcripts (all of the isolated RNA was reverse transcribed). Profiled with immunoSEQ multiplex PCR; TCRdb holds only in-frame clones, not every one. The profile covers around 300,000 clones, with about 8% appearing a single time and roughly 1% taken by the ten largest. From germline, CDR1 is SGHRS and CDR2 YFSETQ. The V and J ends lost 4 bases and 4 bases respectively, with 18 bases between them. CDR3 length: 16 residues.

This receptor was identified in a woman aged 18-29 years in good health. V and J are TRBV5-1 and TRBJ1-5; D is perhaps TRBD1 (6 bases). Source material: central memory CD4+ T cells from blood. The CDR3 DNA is TGCGCCAGCAGCCCCGAAGGGGGGGGCCTAAATCAGCCCCAGCATTTT. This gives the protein CASSPEGGGLNQPQHF.